Following are 23 T cell receptor beta chains from one sample sequenced in a study of CXCR3-negative and CXCR3-positive naive CD8 T cells. The method, 5' RACE with UMI labels, was used to prepare the TRB cDNA libraries. TCRdb reprocessed the 5' RACE reads; each CDR3 protein has one entry and no DNA is given. This specimen shows tens of thousands of distinct CDR3 sequences; the ten leading clones hold about 1.5%. Sequencing used naive CXCR3- CD8+ T cells from blood. Regarding subset: CD45RO-CCR7+CD27+CD95- naive CD8+ T cells lacking CXCR3 (TNR3-). The receptors were gathered from a human donor in good health. Some clones in this sample may be carry-over from other donors' samples.

The chain joins TRBV4-2 to TRBJ2-7; with no DNA, the TCRdb D assignment of TRBD2 cannot be verified. This CDR3 has 15 amino acids. Germline loops: CDR1 LGHNA, CDR2 YNFKEQ. CDR3 in amino acids: CASSHSGTSGNEQYF.

The chain couples TRBV14 to TRBJ2-1. This CDR3 is built from 15 residues. The germline gives CDR1 SGHDN, CDR2 FVKESK. CDR3 sequence: CASSHALGLVGEQFF.

The J gene is TRBJ2-7, the V gene TRBV7-9; as DNA is missing, the TRBD2 call by TCRdb cannot be tested. The length of the CDR3 is 14 residues. Germline V lookup: CDR1 SEHNR, CDR2 FQNEAQ (reference sequence). CDR3 loop: CASSFETSIYEQYF.

The chain links TRBV29-1 to TRBJ2-1; the TRBD2 assignment by TCRdb is unverifiable without DNA. Germline CDR1 reads SQVTM; CDR2 reads ANQGSEA. This CDR3 is 15 amino acids long. This chain's CDR3 is CSVEGGDSLYNEQFF.

This rearrangement joins TRBV4-2 to TRBJ1-1. This CDR3 is built from 16 residues. Germline V gene lookup returns CDR1 LGHNA and CDR2 YNFKEQ. The CDR3 sequence is CASSQELRVGDTEAFF.

The CDR3 protein is CASSIFPGQRTEQYF. The rearrangement uses TRBV5-1 and TRBJ2-7; TCRdb gives TRBD1 as the D gene, but with no DNA this cannot be confirmed. The CDR3 contains 15 residues. Germline CDR1 is SGHRS and CDR2 is YFSETQ.

V is TRBV29-1 and J is TRBJ2-1; TCRdb reports TRBD2, a call that lacks DNA to check it against. The CDR3 consists of 14 residues. The V gene's germline CDR1 is SQVTM and CDR2 ANQGSEA. CDR3 amino acids: CSFLPSGRLDEQFF.

V is TRBV5-1 and J is TRBJ2-3. This CDR3 spans 13 amino acids. Germline V CDR1 and CDR2: SGHRS, YFSETQ. CDR3 protein: CASSLYTTDTQYF.

The V gene is TRBV6-4, the J gene TRBJ2-3; without DNA, the TCRdb call of TRBD2 cannot be checked. CDR1 MRHNA and CDR2 SNTAGT come from the germline V gene. The CDR3 contains 14 residues. CDR3 residues: CASSLEDSTDTQYF.

This chain uses TRBV7-3 with TRBJ2-1; the D gene TCRdb calls, TRBD1, cannot be checked with no DNA. Per the germline V gene, CDR1 is SGHTA and CDR2 is FQGTGA. This CDR3 has 12 amino acids. The CDR3 here is CASSPGVNEQFF.

This chain joins TRBV28 and TRBJ1-1. CDR1 is MDHEN, CDR2 SYDVKM, per germline. This CDR3 spans 16 amino acids. CDR3 sequence reads: CASSLFQPNSYTEAFF.

V and J are TRBV29-1 and TRBJ2-7; TCRdb's D call, TRBD1, is unchecked because there is no DNA. The CDR3 is made up of 15 amino acids. Germline CDR1 reads SQVTM; CDR2 reads ANQGSEA. The CDR3: CSVCLAGQGSCEQYF.

The chain uses TRBV25-1 and TRBJ1-2; the TCRdb call, TRBD1, lacks DNA for checking. Germline CDR1 is MGHDK and CDR2 is SYGVNS. The CDR3 covers 12 residues. The CDR3 sequence: CASSDPGKSYTF.

J is TRBJ1-1 and V is TRBV4-2. Germline CDR1 LGHNA, CDR2 YNFKEQ. The CDR3 loop spans 15 amino acids. CDR3 protein: CASSPIREMNTEAFF.

The gene calls are TRBV7-9 and TRBJ2-7; without DNA, the TCRdb call of TRBD2 cannot be checked. The CDR3 runs to 16 residues. From germline, CDR1 is SEHNR and CDR2 FQNEAQ (reference sequence). CDR3 sequence reads: CASSQEGLSNPYEQYF.

This rearrangement joins TRBV29-1 to TRBJ2-3; the TCRdb call, TRBD2, lacks DNA for checking. This CDR3 is 17 amino acids long. From germline, CDR1 is SQVTM and CDR2 ANQGSEA. CDR3: CSASILGAGGSTDTQYF.

The V gene is TRBV21-1, the J gene TRBJ1-5; TCRdb picks TRBD1, but there is no DNA to check that call. TRBV21-1 is listed as a pseudogene. This CDR3 comprises 12 residues. CDR3 region: CATKPGDQPQHF.

The J gene is TRBJ2-7, the V gene TRBV29-1; TCRdb designates TRBD2, a call that cannot be tested without DNA. The CDR3 contains 12 residues. Germline V gives CDR1 SQVTM, CDR2 ANQGSEA. The CDR3 loop reads CSVPSGNHEQYF.

The rearrangement uses TRBV7-9 and TRBJ1-2. The CDR3 is made up of 14 amino acids. From germline, CDR1 is SEHNR and CDR2 FQNEAQ (reference sequence). CDR3 sequence: CASSLFDSTRGYTF.

The chain links TRBV6-1 to TRBJ1-1. Germline CDR1 and CDR2: MNHNS and SASEGT. The CDR3 totals 14 residues. The CDR3 sequence is CASSELGDGSEAFF.

The rearrangement links TRBV20-1 to TRBJ2-2; TCRdb's assignment of TRBD1 cannot be checked, as there is no DNA. Germline loops: CDR1 DFQATT, CDR2 SNEGSKA (reference sequence). The CDR3 is made up of 14 amino acids. The CDR3: CSARALTGTGELFF.

The chain links TRBV5-1 to TRBJ2-7. Germline CDR1 is SGHRS and CDR2 is YFSETQ. The CDR3 totals 14 residues. CDR3 region: CASSELGSSYEQYF. The full variable domain, in which reference TRBV5-1 and TRBJ2-7 provide the parts outside the CDR3, is KAGVTQTPRYLIKTRGQQVTLSCSPISGHRSVSWYQQTPGQGLQFLFEYFSETQRNKGNFPGRFSGRQFSNSRSEMNVSTLELGDSALYLCASSELGSSYEQYFGPGTRLTVT.

The rearrangement links TRBV29-1 to TRBJ2-7; the TCRdb call, TRBD2, lacks DNA for checking. This CDR3 contains 11 residues. Germline V gene lookup returns CDR1 SQVTM and CDR2 ANQGSEA. The CDR3 region is CSAWTSGSSYF.